A selection of T cell receptor beta chains follows, all from one sample in a study of siplizumab effects on memory and regulatory T cells. Sequencing used immunoSEQ multiplex PCR; TCRdb keeps in-frame clones, though not all of them. The top ten clones hold roughly 1.8% of a sample with around 120,000 clones, about 94% of them seen once. The sequenced sample consisted of non-Treg CD4+ T cells sorted from blood. These receptors were collected from a human donor in good health. CDR3s include the opening cysteine and the closing phenylalanine or tryptophan. The D gene is left open where the match is weak. Only part of the rows carry a size: once, few, many, or a class if the clone is expanded.

>TRBV30|TRBD1|14|TRBJ1-2|.
TGTGCCTGGAGTACGGGCAGGGGGGACTATGGCTACACCTTC
CAWSTGRGDYGYTF
>TRBV5-1|TRBD1|15|TRBJ2-5|.
TGCGCCAGCAGCTCGGTGGGACAGGGGGCGACTACCCAGTACTTC
CASSSVGQGATTQYF
>TRBV5-6|.|15|TRBJ2-7|.
TGTGCCAGCAGCCCCGGGGCAGGTGGGACCTACGAGCAGTACTTC
CASSPGAGGTYEQYF
>TRBV4-2|.|15|TRBJ2-7|.
TGTGCCAGCAGCCAAGTAAGGGACCTCAACTACGAGCAGTACTTC
CASSQVRDLNYEQYF
>TRBV29-1|TRBD1|13|TRBJ2-4|.
TGCAGCGTACCGACAGGGGCCAAAAACATTCAGTACTTC
CSVPTGAKNIQYF
>TRBV19|TRBD2|15|TRBJ2-7|.
TGTGCCAGTAGTGAGACTAGCGGGAGGCTCTACGAGCAGTACTTC
CASSETSGRLYEQYF
>TRBV5-6|.|16|TRBJ1-1|.
TGTGCCAGCAGCACACTAGAAGGGATGGTGGTAGCTGAAGCTTTCTTT
CASSTLEGMVVAEAFF
>TRBV6-6|.|15|TRBJ1-1|.
TGTGCCAGCAGTCTCAGGGAGAGGGAGAACACTGAAGCTTTCTTT
CASSLRERENTEAFF
>TRBV9|TRBD1|15|TRBJ2-7|.
TGTGCCAGCAGCGAAGGACAGGGCAGCTCCTACGAGCAGTACTTC
CASSEGQGSSYEQYF
>TRBV7-3|TRBD1|14|TRBJ1-1|.
TGTGCCAGCAGGCTAGGGACAGGCGACACTGAAGCTTTCTTT
CASRLGTGDTEAFF
>TRBV10-3|TRBD1|12|TRBJ2-7|.
TGTGCCACCGTCGACAGGGACTACGAGCAGTACTTC
CATVDRDYEQYF
>TRBV2|.|15|TRBJ2-1|.
TGTGCCAGCAGCGGGGAACGCGGATCGTACAATGAGCAGTTCTTC
CASSGERGSYNEQFF
>TRBV2|.|14|TRBJ2-1|.
TGTGCCAGCAGAAGACAGGTCACCTACAATGAGCAGTTCTTC
CASRRQVTYNEQFF
>TRBV6-5|.|14|TRBJ2-7|.
TGTGCCAGCAGTTACGGTGGGACGGGCTACGAGCAGTACTTC
CASSYGGTGYEQYF
>TRBV4-1|.|15|TRBJ1-1|.
TGCGCCAGCAGCCAGCCAGGACGTCTGAACACTGAAGCTTTCTTT
CASSQPGRLNTEAFF
>TRBV6-5|TRBD1|14|TRBJ1-1|.
TGTGCCAGCAGTTACATAACAGGGGAGACTGAAGCTTTCTTT
CASSYITGETEAFF
>TRBV19|TRBD1|15|TRBJ1-5|.
TGTGCCAGTAGACACTTGACAGGGGGGAATCAGCCCCAGCATTTT
CASRHLTGGNQPQHF
>TRBV6-4|.|17|TRBJ2-2|.
TGTGCCAGCAGTGACTCCCGGCTAGGGGAAAATAGCGGGGAGCTGTTTTTT
CASSDSRLGENSGELFF
>TRBV4-1|.|14|TRBJ2-7|.
TGCGCCAGCAGCTTACCTACTAGCTCCTACGAGCAGTACTTC
CASSLPTSSYEQYF
>TRBV23-1|.|19|TRBJ2-4|.
TGCGCCAGCAGTCCGCTGTTGAGGCAGGGGCGTTTAGCCAAAAACATTCAGTACTTC
CASSPLLRQGRLAKNIQYF
>TRBV5-4|.|16|TRBJ1-1|.
TGTGCCAGCAGCCCCGGTGGCAGCATCATGAACACTGAAGCTTTCTTT
CASSPGGSIMNTEAFF
>TRBV27|TRBD1|12|TRBJ2-1|.
TGTGCCAGCAGCCCGGACAGGGGCCTGCAGTTCTTC
CASSPDRGLQFF
>TRBV6-5|.|16|TRBJ2-7|.
TGTGCCAGCAGTTACTCGAAGGCGGGTTACTCCTACGAGCAGTACTTC
CASSYSKAGYSYEQYF
>TRBV29-1|.|15|TRBJ2-1|.
TGCAGTACCGGGAAGGGTCAAAGCGCCTACAATGAGCAGTTCTTC
CSTGKGQSAYNEQFF
>TRBV6-4|.|12|TRBJ2-5|.
TGTGCCAGCAGCGCCCCAAGAGAGACCCAGTACTTC
CASSAPRETQYF
>TRBV18|TRBD2|17|TRBJ2-5|.
TGTGCCAGCTCACCCACTAGCGGGAGGATAGCTGCCGAGACCCAGTACTTC
CASSPTSGRIAAETQYF
>TRBV5-8|.|14|TRBJ1-1|.
TGTGCCAGCAGCCGACCCCGGGACCCTGGTGCGGCTTTCTTT
CASSRPRDPGAAFF
>TRBV5-8|TRBD2|15|TRBJ2-7|.
TGTGCCAGCAGCTTGAGGCTAGCGGGAGATCACGAGCAGTACTTC
CASSLRLAGDHEQYF
>TRBV5-4|TRBD1|18|TRBJ1-2|once
TGTGCCAGCAGCTTAGAACCGGGACAGGGCCCCAGCACTTATGGCTACACCTTC
CASSLEPGQGPSTYGYTF
>TRBV6-5|.|12|TRBJ1-3|.
TGTGCCAGCAGAGCCTCGGGAAACACCATATATTTT
CASRASGNTIYF
>TRBV19|TRBD1|15|TRBJ1-5|once
TGTGCCAGTAGTATGCAGGGGGTCCTTAATCAGCCCCAGCATTTT
CASSMQGVLNQPQHF
>TRBV6-1|TRBD1|15|TRBJ2-1|.
TGTGCCAGCCGGACAGGGCGGACCTCCGGCAATGAGCAGTTCTTC
CASRTGRTSGNEQFF
>TRBV28|TRBD1|16|TRBJ1-2|.
TGTGCCAGCAGTTCCTTCAACAGGGGGCAAGGCTATGGCTACACCTTC
CASSSFNRGQGYGYTF
>TRBV6-5|TRBD1|15|TRBJ1-6|.
TGTGCCAGCACCCGACAGGGGGCGGGTAATTCACCCCTCCACTTT
CASTRQGAGNSPLHF
>TRBV7-3|.|13|TRBJ1-1|.
TGTGCCAGCAGACTCCAAGGGGGCACTGAAGCTTTCTTT
CASRLQGGTEAFF
>TRBV19|.|17|TRBJ2-7|.
TGTGCCAGTAGTACTCTTCTCCTCCGGGACGGAGGCTACGAGCAGTACTTC
CASSTLLLRDGGYEQYF
>TRBV7-9|.|15|TRBJ2-1|.
TGTGCCAGCAGCCCTTGGGTGGGAACCTACAATGAGCAGTTCTTC
CASSPWVGTYNEQFF
>TRBV7-2|TRBD2|18|TRBJ2-1|.
TGTGCCAGCAGCTTCCGAGGGCTAGCGGGAGGGCCCGGGAATGAGCAGTTCTTC
CASSFRGLAGGPGNEQFF
>TRBV5-4|.|12|TRBJ2-7|.
TGTGCCAGCAGCTTGGTCCGTAGAGAGCAGTACTTC
CASSLVRREQYF
>TRBV10-3|TRBD2|15|TRBJ2-5|.
TGTGCCATCAGTACTAGCGGGGGGGCGTGGGAGACCCAGTACTTC
CAISTSGGAWETQYF
>TRBV9|TRBD2|14|TRBJ2-7|.
TGTGCCAGCAGCGTCGGGAGGCCCAAGGACGAGCAGTACTTC
CASSVGRPKDEQYF
>TRBV7-6|.|11|TRBJ2-7|.
TGTGCCAGCAGCCGGGCGGCCGAGCAGTACTTC
CASSRAAEQYF
>TRBV7-8|.|14|TRBJ1-4|.
TGTGCCAGCAGCTTAGCCTCAACTAATGAAAAACTGTTTTTT
CASSLASTNEKLFF
>TRBV5-1|.|13|TRBJ2-7|.
TGCGCCAGCAGCTTGCCAGGGCGCTACGAGCAGTACTTC
CASSLPGRYEQYF
>TRBV6-1|.|14|TRBJ2-5|.
TGTGCCAGCAGTGCTAGCTACACACAAGAGACCCAGTACTTC
CASSASYTQETQYF
>TRBV27|.|16|TRBJ2-7|.
TGTGCCAGCAGTTTTTTGGCGGGCAGAAAGAGGGTCGAGCAGTACTTC
CASSFLAGRKRVEQYF
>TRBV6-5|.|13|TRBJ2-7|once
TGTGCCAGCAGTAGGGGATTTGCCTACGAGCAGTACTTC
CASSRGFAYEQYF